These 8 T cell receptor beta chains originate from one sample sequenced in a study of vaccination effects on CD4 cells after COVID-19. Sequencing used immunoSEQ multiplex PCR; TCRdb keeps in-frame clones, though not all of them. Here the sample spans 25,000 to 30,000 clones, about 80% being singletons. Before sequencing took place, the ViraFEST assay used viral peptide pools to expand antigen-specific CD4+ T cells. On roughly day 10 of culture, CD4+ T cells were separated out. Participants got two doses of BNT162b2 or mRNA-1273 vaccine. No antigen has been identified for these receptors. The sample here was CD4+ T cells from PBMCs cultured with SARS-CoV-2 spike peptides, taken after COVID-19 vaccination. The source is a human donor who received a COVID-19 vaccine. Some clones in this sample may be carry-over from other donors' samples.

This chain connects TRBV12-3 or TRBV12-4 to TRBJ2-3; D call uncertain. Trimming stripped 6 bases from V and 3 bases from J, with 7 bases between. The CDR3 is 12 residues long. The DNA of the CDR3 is TGTGCCAGCAGGGGCGGTACAGATACGCAGTATTTT. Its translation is CASRGGTDTQYF.

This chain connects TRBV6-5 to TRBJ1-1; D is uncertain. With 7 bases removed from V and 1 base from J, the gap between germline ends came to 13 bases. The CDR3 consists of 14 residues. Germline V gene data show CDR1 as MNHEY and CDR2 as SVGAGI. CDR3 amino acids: CASTRNGPNTEAFF. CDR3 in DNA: TGTGCCAGCACTCGGAACGGACCGAACACTGAAGCTTTCTTT.

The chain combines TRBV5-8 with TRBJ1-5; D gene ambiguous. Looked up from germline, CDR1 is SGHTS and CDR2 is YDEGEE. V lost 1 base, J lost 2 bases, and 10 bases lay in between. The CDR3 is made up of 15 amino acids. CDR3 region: CASSLRIVGNQPQHF. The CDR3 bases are TGTGCCAGCAGCTTGCGCATCGTGGGCAATCAGCCCCAGCATTTT.

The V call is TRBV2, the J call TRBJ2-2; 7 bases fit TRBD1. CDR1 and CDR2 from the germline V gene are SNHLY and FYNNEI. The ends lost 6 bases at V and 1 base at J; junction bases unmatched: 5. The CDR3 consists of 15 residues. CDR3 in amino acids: CASRPRTGNTGELFF. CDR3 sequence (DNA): TGTGCCAGCAGACCTAGGACAGGGAACACCGGGGAGCTGTTTTTT.

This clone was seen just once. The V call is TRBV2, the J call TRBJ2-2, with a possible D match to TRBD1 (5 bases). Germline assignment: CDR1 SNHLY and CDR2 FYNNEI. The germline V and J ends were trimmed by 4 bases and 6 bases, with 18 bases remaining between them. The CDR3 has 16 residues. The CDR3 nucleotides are TGTGCCAGCAGTGGAAGAGTGTCCAGGGTAGCCGGGGAGCTGTTTTTT. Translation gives CASSGRVSRVAGELFF.

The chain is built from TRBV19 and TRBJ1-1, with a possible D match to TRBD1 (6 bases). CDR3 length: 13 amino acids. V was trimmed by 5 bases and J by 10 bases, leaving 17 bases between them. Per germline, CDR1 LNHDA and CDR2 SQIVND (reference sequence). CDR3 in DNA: TGTGCCAGTAGTTCCTGGGGGCTGGATGCAGCTTTCTTT. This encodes CASSSWGLDAAFF.

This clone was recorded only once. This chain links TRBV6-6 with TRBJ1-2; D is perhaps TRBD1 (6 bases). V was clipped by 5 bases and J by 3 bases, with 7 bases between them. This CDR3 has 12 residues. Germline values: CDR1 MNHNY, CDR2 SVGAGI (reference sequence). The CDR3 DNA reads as TGTGCCAGCAGTCAGGGGTACTATGGCTACACCTTC. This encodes CASSQGYYGYTF.

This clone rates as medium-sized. CDR3 sequence: CASSMGQPGEQFF. CDR3 bases: TGTGCCAGTAGTATGGGACAGCCTGGGGAGCAGTTCTTC. The V and J genes are TRBV19 and TRBJ2-1; 7 bases map to TRBD1. In germline, CDR1 is LNHDA, CDR2 SQIVND (reference sequence). The CDR3 has 13 amino acids. Losses at the gene ends were 3 bases for V and 10 bases for J; bases not matched to a gene: 6.